This T cell receptor (beta chain) stems from a study of response to subunit inactivated influenza vaccine listed by TCRdb under 2018. For the study in its entirety: Deep quantitative profiling of the T cell receptor repertoire was used in the study to follow responses to a trivalent subunit inactivated influenza vaccine. The study at large found these results: According to the authors, only a limited number of new T cells may be recruited by each seasonal influenza vaccination.

Taken from the germline V gene, the CDR1 and CDR2 loops are SGDLS and YYNGEE. Inclusive of the bounding cysteine and phenylalanine, the CDR3 is 15 residues long. The kept DNA is CDR3 alone, 45 bases in frame from the first base. Between the V and J ends, shortened by 0 bases and 4 bases respectively, the junction contains 10 bases. Libraries were built with RT-PCR. TCRdb records Illumina HiSeq 2500 as the sequencer. TCRdb applied fastp at Q25 and MiXCR to the public reads, then kept only in-frame beta chains. Here each entry gathers all rows of one CDR3 protein and keeps the most common genes and DNA. For this sample there are hundreds of thousands of distinct CDR3 sequences; about a sixth appear just once. Around 10% of the sample is taken by the ten largest. This clonotype was found a few times. Its specific antigen is unknown. Base qualities are not at hand, and no much larger clone is one base apart.

The receptor chain draws on TRBV9 and TRBJ2-2, with the D call perhaps TRBD1 or TRBD2, as 5 bases match in each case. Material: PBMCs from blood, obtained roughly 12 days after vaccination. This clonotype originated in a man aged 50-60 years who received an inactivated influenza vaccine. Donor details come from another sample of the same person, matched by shared clones. The DNA sequence is as follows: TGTGCCAGCAGCGTAGGAGGGGTTCTCACCGGGGAGCTGTTTTTT. Its product reads: CASSVGGVLTGELFF.